This TCR beta chain is from a study of human T cells and chemical hapten exposure. Study-wide context: Patients, largely female, had alopecia areata, totalis or universalis.

This clonotype came up a few times. Time point noted: patch test 1, 2 weeks after DPC sensitization. Treatment here: therapeutic diphenylcyclopropenone sensitization with weekly scalp DPC. Researchers extracted total RNA from unfractionated whole blood. In the source study's methods: Counting gave a median of roughly 100,000 TCRs per sample, with values ranging from roughly 20,000 to 700,000. Each CDR3 protein gets one entry after TCRdb re-called the RACE reads with MiXCR. What appears here as the V and J calls and clone size reflects TCRdb's work, not the paper's. The sample yields around 190,000 distinct CDR3 sequences, about a fifth seen once. Looked up from germline, CDR1 is SGHTA and CDR2 is FQGNSA. Deletions cut 2 bases from V and 4 bases from J, with 8 bases between. The CDR3 covers 14 residues.

Material: whole blood, obtained in connection with sensitization to the hapten diphenylcyclopropenone (DPC). The source of this sequence is a woman aged 45-59 years with alopecia areata. Some clones in this sample may be carry-over from other donors' samples. The chain employs TRBV7-2 and TRBJ2-2; D is ambiguous. CDR3 nucleotide sequence: TGTGCCAGCAGCTTAATGGACGTCACCGGGGAGCTGTTTTTT. It yields the protein CASSLMDVTGELFF.